This is a list of T cell receptor beta chains from one sample in a study of blood T cell repertoires in COVID-19. Assay: immunoSEQ multiplex PCR; the TCRdb copy retains only in-frame clones and omits some. The profile covers about 130,000 clones, with roughly 84% appearing a single time and about 12% taken by the ten largest. The sample was peripheral blood. The receptors derive from a woman in her twenties or thirties who had recovered from COVID-19. The CDR3 runs from the conserved cysteine through the conserved F or W. Each record gives: V gene, D gene, J gene, clone size, CDR3 DNA, CDR3 protein. A D gene is named only where the DNA matches it firmly. Some rows mark clone size as missing; the rest say once, few, many or name a class of expanded clone.

V: TRBV19; D: NA; J: TRBJ2-5; size: once; DNA: TGTGCCAGCAGACATACCGGGACACAAGAGACCCAGTACTTC; CDR3: CASRHTGTQETQYF
V: TRBV18; D: NA; J: TRBJ1-4; size: NA; DNA: TGTGCCAGCTCACCCCTCCTACAGTCAACTAATGAAAAACTGTTTTTT; CDR3: CASSPLLQSTNEKLFF
V: TRBV2; D: NA; J: TRBJ1-2; size: NA; DNA: TGTGCCAGCCCCGGACAAGAAGATATCTATGGCTACACCTTC; CDR3: CASPGQEDIYGYTF
V: TRBV2; D: NA; J: TRBJ1-6; size: NA; DNA: TGTGCCAGCAGTGAAAACAGGGCCAATTCACCCCTCCACTTT; CDR3: CASSENRANSPLHF
V: TRBV19; D: NA; J: TRBJ1-2; size: NA; DNA: TGTGCCAGTAGCCTCTCCGGGGGGGCCTCTAACTATGGCTACACCTTC; CDR3: CASSLSGGASNYGYTF
V: TRBV6-1; D: TRBD1; J: TRBJ1-5; size: NA; DNA: TGTGCCAGCAGTGAAGCGACAGGGGGGTATAGCAATCAGCCCCAGCATTTT; CDR3: CASSEATGGYSNQPQHF
V: TRBV5-5; D: NA; J: TRBJ1-1; size: once; DNA: TGTGCCAGCAGCTTGAGCCGGGACACTGAAGCTTTCTTT; CDR3: CASSLSRDTEAFF
V: TRBV3-1/TRBV3-2; D: NA; J: TRBJ2-2; size: NA; DNA: TGTGCCAGCAGCCGAAGGGACTCCGGGGCGAGTGCCGGGGAGCTGTTTTTT; CDR3: CASSRRDSGASAGELFF
V: TRBV18; D: NA; J: TRBJ2-2; size: NA; DNA: TGTGCCAGCTCGCAAAATGGGGGGACGAACACCGGGGAGCTGTTTTTT; CDR3: CASSQNGGTNTGELFF
V: TRBV12-3/TRBV12-4; D: NA; J: TRBJ2-7; size: NA; DNA: TGTGCCAGCAGTTTTTTCGCCTACGAGCAGTACTTC; CDR3: CASSFFAYEQYF